The 6 T cell receptor beta chains given below trace back to one sample, sequenced in a study of shared clonotypes between healthy human individuals. This table comes from immunoSEQ multiplex PCR, and its TCRdb copy is limited to in-frame clones, with some not included. This table has 950,000 to 1,300,000 clones, about 75% appearing once. The sequencing sample was made of memory CD4+ T cells sorted from blood. Subset reported: CD45RA-negative fraction. All receptors come from a man aged 18-30 years in good health.

V usage is TRBV7-3 and J usage is TRBJ2-1; the match to TRBD1 covers 10 bases. The length of the CDR3 is 15 residues. V trimming: 4 bases; J trimming: 4 bases; junction bases outside the gene matches: 4. Germline loops: CDR1 SGHTA, CDR2 FQGTGA. The CDR3 protein is CASSSGQGSYNEQFF. The CDR3, as DNA: TGTGCCAGCAGCTCGGGACAGGGGTCTTACAATGAGCAGTTCTTC.

The V and J genes are TRBV6-6 and TRBJ2-7; 9 bases line up with TRBD2. V shed 6 bases and J 4 bases; nucleotides not matched to a gene: 1. The CDR3 totals 12 residues. The germline V gene encodes CDR1 MNHNY and CDR2 SVGAGI (reference sequence). CDR3 in amino acids: CASRTSGYEQYF. The CDR3 coding sequence is TGTGCCAGCAGGACTAGCGGATACGAGCAGTACTTC.

The chain employs TRBV19 and TRBJ1-1; D remains ambiguous. The CDR3 has 16 residues. V was shortened by 0 bases and J by 5 bases, with 16 bases between the two germline ends. Germline CDR1 reads LNHDA; CDR2 reads SQIVND (reference sequence). CDR3 protein: CASSIEERAVWTEAFF. CDR3 DNA: TGTGCCAGTAGTATAGAGGAGAGGGCCGTTTGGACTGAAGCTTTCTTT.

As concerns this clone: In the same sample, other DNA sequences code for this CDR3. The chain carries TRBV18 and TRBJ1-2; no firm D call. Germline CDR1 and CDR2: KGHSH and LQKENI. CDR3 length equals 13 residues. V lost 3 bases and J 4 bases, leaving 9 bases between the germline ends. The CDR3, as DNA: TGTGCCAGCTCACCCGACTCTAGCTATGGCTACACCTTC. It encodes CASSPDSSYGYTF.

The V gene is TRBV28, the J gene TRBJ1-5; D ambiguous. In germline, CDR1 is MDHEN, CDR2 SYDVKM. With 8 bases removed from V and 0 bases from J, the gap between germline ends came to 17 bases. The CDR3 extends over 16 amino acids. The CDR3 nucleotides read TGTGCCAGCGAAAAGGTGCGAGCTAATAGCAATCAGCCCCAGCATTTT. This gives the protein CASEKVRANSNQPQHF.

This chain links TRBV5-1 with TRBJ2-2, with 7 bases identical to TRBD2. In germline, CDR1 is SGHRS, CDR2 YFSETQ. V lost 2 bases, J lost 0 bases, and 4 bases stayed unmatched. This CDR3 is 16 amino acids long. CDR3 DNA: TGCGCCAGCAGCTTCGGGGGGATATCGAACACCGGGGAGCTGTTTTTT. Translation: CASSFGGISNTGELFF.